This is a list of T cell receptor beta chains from one sample in a study of shared clonotypes between healthy human individuals. TCRdb's table, derived via immunoSEQ multiplex PCR, lists solely in-frame clones and lacks some. The sample holds 2 million to 2.5 million clones; 90% to 96% are singletons and the top ten take about 0.13%. What was sequenced was naive CD4+ T cells sorted from blood. The receptors stem from a young man in good health. Each CDR3 is given with its conserved first and last residue. A D gene is named only where the DNA matches it firmly. Clone size appears in some rows only: once, few, many, or a class for an expanded clone.

TRBV5-4,TRBJ2-2,TRBD1,once,TGTGCCAGCAGCTTGAAAGGGGGCGGCGGGGAGCTGTTTTTT,CASSLKGGGGELFF
TRBV5-8,TRBJ2-7,-,-,TGTGCCAGCAGCTTGGCCCAGGGGTTCGGGATAGTCTACGAGCAGTACTTC,CASSLAQGFGIVYEQYF
TRBV11-2,TRBJ1-1,TRBD1,-,TGTGCCAGCAGCTTCCGGACAGGGGGCGGTGAAGCTTTCTTT,CASSFRTGGGEAFF
TRBV10-3,TRBJ2-5,-,-,TGTGCCATCAGTGACCTGGCCGGGTCCGAGACCCAGTACTTC,CAISDLAGSETQYF
TRBV6-1,TRBJ2-3,-,-,TGTGCCAGCAGTGCATGGGGGCAGGGAGATACGCAGTATTTT,CASSAWGQGDTQYF
TRBV4-1,TRBJ2-5,-,-,TGCGCCAGCAGCCAAGAGTGGGACGGAAAAGAGACCCAGTACTTC,CASSQEWDGKETQYF
TRBV25-1,TRBJ2-5,-,-,TGTGCCAGCAGTGAAAGCTTGCCAGGGCGAGAGACCCAGTACTTC,CASSESLPGRETQYF
TRBV2,TRBJ1-5,-,-,TGTGCCAGCAGTGAAGCGCCGGGGATCAATCAGCCCCAGCATTTT,CASSEAPGINQPQHF
TRBV11-2,TRBJ1-1,TRBD1,-,TGTGCCAGCAGCTCGGGACAGACGAACACTGAAGCTTTCTTT,CASSSGQTNTEAFF
TRBV5-1,TRBJ2-1,-,-,TGCGCCAGCAGCTTGGGGGCCGCGTACAATGAGCAGTTCTTC,CASSLGAAYNEQFF
TRBV5-6,TRBJ2-3,TRBD2,-,TGTGCCAGCAACGGGCCAGCGGGAGTTTCAGATACGCAGTATTTT,CASNGPAGVSDTQYF
TRBV28,TRBJ2-7,-,-,TGTGCCAGCAAACCCCCCTTGGGAGAGCAGTACTTC,CASKPPLGEQYF
TRBV6-5,TRBJ2-7,TRBD2,-,TGTGCCAGCAGTTACTCACGGGGGGGCTCCTACGAGCAGTACTTC,CASSYSRGGSYEQYF
TRBV21-1,TRBJ2-7,-,-,TGTGCCAGCAGCCAAAGGGGGTTGAAGGTCCGGGACCCTACCTACGAGCAGTACTTC,CASSQRGLKVRDPTYEQYF
TRBV7-2,TRBJ2-3,TRBD2,-,TGTGCCAGCAGCCTGAAACTAGCGGGAGTCACAGATACGCAGTATTTT,CASSLKLAGVTDTQYF
TRBV20-1,TRBJ1-1,TRBD1,-,TGCAGTGCCGGGACAGCCACTGAAGCTTTCTTT,CSAGTATEAFF
TRBV7-2,TRBJ2-7,TRBD2,-,TGTGCCACCCGAATTCTAGCGGGAGAAGAAGGCGAGCAGTACTTC,CATRILAGEEGEQYF
TRBV30,TRBJ2-6,TRBD1,-,TGTGCCTGGAGTGAGGGGGCCTTTGGCTCTGGGGCCAACGTCCTGACTTTC,CAWSEGAFGSGANVLTF
TRBV29-1,TRBJ2-6,-,-,TGCAGCGTTGAAGATAGAACGGAGGGGGCCAACGTCCTGACTTTC,CSVEDRTEGANVLTF
TRBV30,TRBJ2-1,TRBD2,-,TGTGCCTGGAGTGTACTTAGCGGGAAGAACAATGAGCAGTTCTTC,CAWSVLSGKNNEQFF
TRBV11-2,TRBJ2-1,-,once,TGTGCCAGCAGCTTAGGGCTGTCCTACAATGAGCAGTTCTTC,CASSLGLSYNEQFF
TRBV7-2,TRBJ1-4,-,-,TGTGCCAGCAGCTTAGGGGGCGAAAAACTGTTTTTT,CASSLGGEKLFF
TRBV7-9,TRBJ2-7,TRBD2,-,TGTGCCAGCAGCTTAACTCTAGCGGGAGCATCCTACGAGCAGTACTTC,CASSLTLAGASYEQYF
TRBV29-1,TRBJ1-2,-,-,TGCAGCGTTGAAGTGAGTTATAACTATGGCTACACCTTC,CSVEVSYNYGYTF
TRBV10-3,TRBJ2-1,TRBD2,-,TGTGCCATCAGTGAGGGACTAGCGGATGGGGCCAATGAGCAGTTCTTC,CAISEGLADGANEQFF
TRBV18,TRBJ1-1,-,-,TGTGCCAGCTCACCAGGGGCCGAGAACACTGAAGCTTTCTTT,CASSPGAENTEAFF
TRBV7-2,TRBJ1-5,TRBD1,-,TGTGCCAGCAGCCCAGGACAGGGCGGCAATCAGCCCCAGCATTTT,CASSPGQGGNQPQHF
TRBV7-2,TRBJ1-2,-,-,TGTGCCAGCAGCTTAGTGGCAGGGCAGAACTATGGCTACACCTTC,CASSLVAGQNYGYTF
TRBV5-1,TRBJ2-1,TRBD2,-,TGCGCCAGCAGCGGGACTAGCGGGACGGGCGTTGAGCAGTTCTTC,CASSGTSGTGVEQFF
TRBV11-2,TRBJ2-7,TRBD1,-,TGTGCCAGCAGCCGCGCGGGGCAGGGGGCCAACGAGCAGTACTTC,CASSRAGQGANEQYF
TRBV6-1,TRBJ1-5,TRBD1,-,TGTGCCAGCAGTGGTATGACCGGGACAGGGAGTGGCCAGCCCCAGCATTTT,CASSGMTGTGSGQPQHF
TRBV5-1,TRBJ2-3,-,-,TGCGCCAGCAGCTTAGAGGGGCGGACAGATACGCAGTATTTT,CASSLEGRTDTQYF
TRBV18,TRBJ1-2,-,-,TGTGCCAGCTCACCACCCACCTCTGCCTATGGCTACACCTTC,CASSPPTSAYGYTF
TRBV5-4,TRBJ1-1,TRBD1,-,TGTGCCAGCAGCCTAGTCAGGGGGGGCACTGAAGCTTTCTTT,CASSLVRGGTEAFF
TRBV19,TRBJ1-5,-,-,TGTGCCAGTAGTATGGGGCAGGTTAGCAATCAGCCCCAGCATTTT,CASSMGQVSNQPQHF
TRBV6-5,TRBJ1-1,-,-,TGTGCCAGCAGTTACGCACTCACAGGGAGGGGCACTGAAGCTTTCTTT,CASSYALTGRGTEAFF
TRBV29-1,TRBJ2-1,TRBD2,-,TGCAGCGTTGAAAAGGCTAGCGGGAGGGCCTCCTACAATGAGCAGTTCTTC,CSVEKASGRASYNEQFF
TRBV6-1,TRBJ2-4,TRBD1,-,TGTGCCAGCAGTACAGGGGAAAAGAGCATTCAGTACTTC,CASSTGEKSIQYF
TRBV7-9,TRBJ2-5,-,-,TGTGCCCACGGGGCGGAGACCCAGTACTTC,CAHGAETQYF
TRBV25-1,TRBJ2-5,TRBD1,-,TGTGCCAGCATGTCTCAGGAGGGCAGGGGGCGAAAGGAGACCCAGTACTTC,CASMSQEGRGRKETQYF
TRBV28,TRBJ2-5,TRBD1,-,TGTGCCAGCAGCCGAGGGGGCGGGCAGACCCAGTACTTC,CASSRGGGQTQYF
TRBV7-2,TRBJ2-3,-,-,TGTGCCAGCAGCGCCCCTGGGGCTACCGGAACAGATACGCAGTATTTT,CASSAPGATGTDTQYF
TRBV6-1,TRBJ2-1,TRBD2,-,TGTGCCAGCAGGGCCGGACTAGCGCCTCGCAATGAGCAGTTCTTC,CASRAGLAPRNEQFF
TRBV28,TRBJ2-1,TRBD2,-,TGTGCCAGCAGTTTAAGACGGGGGGGCATCAATGAGCAGTTCTTC,CASSLRRGGINEQFF
TRBV19,TRBJ2-7,TRBD1,-,TGTGCCAGTGCCCCCAGGGACAGGGGGTACGAGCAGTACTTC,CASAPRDRGYEQYF
TRBV7-2,TRBJ2-3,TRBD2,-,TGTGCCAGCAGCCAGAACCTTCGTACTAGCGGGAGGAGGGATACGCAGTATTTT,CASSQNLRTSGRRDTQYF
TRBV28,TRBJ2-5,TRBD2,-,TGTGCCAGCAGTTTGAGACTAGCGGGGGGGAAGCGGGAGACCCAGTACTTC,CASSLRLAGGKRETQYF
TRBV6-6,TRBJ2-7,-,once,TGTGCCAGCTGTGCAAGCTCTTACGAGCAGTACTTC,CASCASSYEQYF
TRBV7-9,TRBJ1-1,-,-,TGTGCCAGCAGCCTAGTTGGGGGAGAAACTGAAGCTTTCTTT,CASSLVGGETEAFF
TRBV10-1,TRBJ1-1,-,-,TGCGCCAGCAGTGGGAACACGAACACTGAAGCTTTCTTT,CASSGNTNTEAFF
TRBV10-3,TRBJ2-5,TRBD1,-,TGTGCCATCAGGCCCGGACAGGGGCAGGAGACCCAGTACTTC,CAIRPGQGQETQYF
TRBV27,TRBJ1-4,-,-,TGTGCCAGCAGTCCATACAGCGGGAGGGAAAAACTGTTTTTT,CASSPYSGREKLFF
TRBV27,TRBJ1-2,TRBD1,once,TGTGCCAGCAGTTCCGGGGACAGGGACTATGGCTACACCTTC,CASSSGDRDYGYTF
TRBV27,TRBJ1-1,-,-,TGTGCCAGCAAGATCGGACGGGAGAACACTGAAGCTTTCTTT,CASKIGRENTEAFF
TRBV19,TRBJ2-2,TRBD2,-,TGTGCCAGTAGTCGGCTAGCGGGAGGAATGGCCGGGGAGCTGTTTTTT,CASSRLAGGMAGELFF
TRBV7-9,TRBJ1-5,TRBD1,-,TGTGCCAGCGGACAGGGCGAGGAAAATCAGCCCCAGCATTTT,CASGQGEENQPQHF
TRBV30,TRBJ1-1,-,-,TGTGCCTGGATAGCAGGGATTCGAGCTTTCTTT,CAWIAGIRAFF
TRBV19,TRBJ1-5,TRBD1,-,TGTGCCAGTAGTTGGGACAGGGGGGGGAATCAGCCCCAGCATTTT,CASSWDRGGNQPQHF
TRBV7-3,TRBJ2-1,TRBD2,-,TGTGCCAGCAGCTTAACGGGGACTAGCGGGGGCTACAATGAGCAGTTCTTC,CASSLTGTSGGYNEQFF